A selection of T cell receptor beta chains follows, all from one sample in a study of T cell changes during pregnancy in multiple sclerosis. Data came from immunoSEQ multiplex PCR; TCRdb stores just in-frame clones and leaves some out. The table includes about 42,000 clones, about 85% detected once. The sequenced sample was CD4+ T cells from peripheral blood mononuclear cells, obtained after pregnancy. All receptors come from a female donor with multiple sclerosis, enrolled in a pregnancy study. Each CDR3 is given with its conserved first and last residue. D genes are given only for firm matches. Rows give clone size only sometimes, using once, few, many, or a class for an expanded clone.

cdr3_aa: CASSLNGFRGTEQYF
cdr3_nt: TGTGCCAGCAGTTTAAATGGGTTCAGGGGTACCGAGCAGTACTTC
d_call: -
j_call: TRBJ2-7
v_call: TRBV27
clone_size: -

cdr3_aa: CSVPLNYGYTF
cdr3_nt: TGCAGCGTTCCCCTTAACTATGGCTACACCTTC
d_call: -
j_call: TRBJ1-2
v_call: TRBV29-1
clone_size: -

cdr3_aa: CASSLGGQGWNSPLHF
cdr3_nt: TGTGCCAGCAGCTTAGGGGGGCAGGGGTGGAATTCACCCCTCCACTTT
d_call: -
j_call: TRBJ1-6
v_call: TRBV7-2
clone_size: -

cdr3_aa: CASSLSGGSSYEQYF
cdr3_nt: TGTGCCAGCAGCCTTAGCGGGGGGAGCTCCTACGAGCAGTACTTC
d_call: TRBD2
j_call: TRBJ2-7
v_call: TRBV9
clone_size: -

cdr3_aa: CASSYPGQGSYTF
cdr3_nt: TGTGCCAGCAGTTACCCCGGACAGGGCAGCTACACCTTC
d_call: TRBD1
j_call: TRBJ1-2
v_call: TRBV27
clone_size: -

cdr3_aa: CASSRTGGNSPLHF
cdr3_nt: TGTGCCAGCTCTCGGACAGGGGGGAATTCACCCCTCCACTTT
d_call: TRBD1
j_call: TRBJ1-6
v_call: TRBV18
clone_size: few

cdr3_aa: CASSDRGRTEAFF
cdr3_nt: TGTGCCAGTAGCGACAGGGGTCGCACTGAAGCTTTCTTT
d_call: TRBD1
j_call: TRBJ1-1
v_call: TRBV19
clone_size: -

cdr3_aa: CASSFQRSASYNEQFF
cdr3_nt: TGTGCCAGCAGCTTCCAACGTAGCGCCTCCTACAATGAGCAGTTCTTC
d_call: -
j_call: TRBJ2-1
v_call: TRBV7-8
clone_size: -

cdr3_aa: CASTSMERKNTGELFF
cdr3_nt: TGTGCCAGCACGAGTATGGAGCGGAAGAACACCGGGGAGCTGTTTTTT
d_call: -
j_call: TRBJ2-2
v_call: TRBV6-6
clone_size: -

cdr3_aa: CASSPGRAWEQYF
cdr3_nt: TGTGCCAGCTCACCAGGGCGGGCCTGGGAGCAGTACTTC
d_call: -
j_call: TRBJ2-7
v_call: TRBV18
clone_size: -

cdr3_aa: CASSSLSSIASSYNEQFF
cdr3_nt: TGTGCCAGCAGCTCTCTATCTAGCATTGCCAGCTCCTACAATGAGCAGTTCTTC
d_call: -
j_call: TRBJ2-1
v_call: TRBV5-4
clone_size: -

cdr3_aa: CASSLGDRGNQPQHF
cdr3_nt: TGTGCCAGCAGCTTAGGGGACAGGGGTAATCAGCCCCAGCATTTT
d_call: TRBD1
j_call: TRBJ1-5
v_call: TRBV7-9
clone_size: few

cdr3_aa: CASSRNRVSYNEQFF
cdr3_nt: TGCGCCAGCAGCCGGAACAGGGTCTCCTACAATGAGCAGTTCTTC
d_call: -
j_call: TRBJ2-1
v_call: TRBV5-1
clone_size: -

cdr3_aa: CASSYSTGVTEAFF
cdr3_nt: TGTGCCAGCAGTTACTCGACAGGGGTCACTGAAGCTTTCTTT
d_call: TRBD1
j_call: TRBJ1-1
v_call: TRBV27
clone_size: -

cdr3_aa: CASASVGQGGTYEQYF
cdr3_nt: TGTGCCAGCGCTAGTGTGGGGCAGGGGGGAACCTACGAGCAGTACTTC
d_call: -
j_call: TRBJ2-7
v_call: TRBV28
clone_size: -

cdr3_aa: CASSLIGQVTDTQYF
cdr3_nt: TGCGCCAGCAGCTTGATAGGCCAGGTTACAGATACGCAGTATTTT
d_call: -
j_call: TRBJ2-3
v_call: TRBV5-1
clone_size: -

cdr3_aa: CASSLPGFGTEAFF
cdr3_nt: TGTGCCAGCAGCTTACCAGGGTTCGGCACTGAAGCTTTCTTT
d_call: -
j_call: TRBJ1-1
v_call: TRBV11-1
clone_size: few

cdr3_aa: CASSLGQSIHNEQFF
cdr3_nt: TGCGCCAGCAGCCTGGGACAGTCCATCCACAATGAGCAGTTCTTC
d_call: TRBD1
j_call: TRBJ2-1
v_call: TRBV5-1
clone_size: once

cdr3_aa: CASSRTSTDTQYF
cdr3_nt: TGCGCCAGCAGCAGGACTAGCACAGATACGCAGTATTTT
d_call: -
j_call: TRBJ2-3
v_call: TRBV5-1
clone_size: -

cdr3_aa: CASSLDRDTEAFF
cdr3_nt: TGTGCCAGCAGCTTAGATCGAGACACTGAAGCTTTCTTT
d_call: -
j_call: TRBJ1-1
v_call: TRBV11-2
clone_size: -

cdr3_aa: CAWSVRGGQNIQYF
cdr3_nt: TGTGCCTGGAGTGTACGAGGGGGCCAAAACATTCAGTACTTC
d_call: TRBD1
j_call: TRBJ2-4
v_call: TRBV30
clone_size: -

cdr3_aa: CASSPKTSGGEWGRTDTQYF
cdr3_nt: TGTGCCAGCAGCCCTAAGACTAGCGGGGGTGAATGGGGTCGCACAGATACGCAGTATTTT
d_call: TRBD2
j_call: TRBJ2-3
v_call: TRBV4-2
clone_size: once

cdr3_aa: CASSTPDSPGSYNEQFF
cdr3_nt: TGTGCCAGCTCCACCCCCGACAGCCCCGGGTCCTACAATGAGCAGTTCTTC
d_call: -
j_call: TRBJ2-1
v_call: TRBV2
clone_size: -

cdr3_aa: CASSHPGLAGGPDRDTQYF
cdr3_nt: TGCGCCAGCAGCCACCCAGGACTAGCGGGGGGGCCGGATCGAGATACGCAGTATTTT
d_call: TRBD2
j_call: TRBJ2-3
v_call: TRBV4-1
clone_size: -

cdr3_aa: CASSSSLAGGPRDTQYF
cdr3_nt: TGTGCCAGCAGCTCATCACTAGCGGGGGGGCCCCGAGATACGCAGTATTTT
d_call: TRBD2
j_call: TRBJ2-3
v_call: TRBV9
clone_size: once

cdr3_aa: CASRTDGETQYF
cdr3_nt: TGCGCCAGCAGAACCGACGGGGAGACCCAGTACTTC
d_call: -
j_call: TRBJ2-5
v_call: TRBV10-2
clone_size: -

cdr3_aa: CASSTAGTQNEQYF
cdr3_nt: TGTGCCAGCAGCACCGCCGGGACACAGAACGAGCAGTACTTC
d_call: -
j_call: TRBJ2-7
v_call: TRBV7-9
clone_size: -

cdr3_aa: CSVEVRGTGLNTEAFF
cdr3_nt: TGCAGCGTTGAAGTCCGGGGGACAGGATTGAACACTGAAGCTTTCTTT
d_call: TRBD1
j_call: TRBJ1-1
v_call: TRBV29-1
clone_size: -

cdr3_aa: CSALRGDIQYF
cdr3_nt: TGCAGTGCCCTACGGGGTGACATTCAGTACTTC
d_call: -
j_call: TRBJ2-4
v_call: TRBV20-1
clone_size: -

cdr3_aa: CASSRGTGAGTEAFF
cdr3_nt: TGTGCCAGTAGCCGAGGGACAGGGGCAGGCACTGAAGCTTTCTTT
d_call: TRBD1
j_call: TRBJ1-1
v_call: TRBV19
clone_size: -

cdr3_aa: CASSLDRRTEAFF
cdr3_nt: TGCGCCAGCAGCTTGGACAGGCGCACTGAAGCTTTCTTT
d_call: -
j_call: TRBJ1-1
v_call: TRBV5-1
clone_size: -

cdr3_aa: CASSLGGASGNTIYF
cdr3_nt: TGTGCCAGCAGTTTAGGGGGGGCTAGTGGAAACACCATATATTTT
d_call: -
j_call: TRBJ1-3
v_call: TRBV28
clone_size: -

cdr3_aa: CASSPRDRRDTQYF
cdr3_nt: TGTGCCAGCAGTCCCCGGGACAGGCGGGATACGCAGTATTTT
d_call: TRBD1
j_call: TRBJ2-3
v_call: TRBV28
clone_size: -

cdr3_aa: CAISESAGGGYNEQFF
cdr3_nt: TGTGCCATCAGTGAGTCGGCCGGGGGAGGCTACAATGAGCAGTTCTTC
d_call: -
j_call: TRBJ2-1
v_call: TRBV10-3
clone_size: -

cdr3_aa: CASSATVGRKNTEAFF
cdr3_nt: TGTGCCAGCAGCGCCACGGTGGGGCGGAAGAACACTGAAGCTTTCTTT
d_call: -
j_call: TRBJ1-1
v_call: TRBV21-1
clone_size: -

cdr3_aa: CASSPGTGRWGELFF
cdr3_nt: TGTGCCAGCAGTCCCGGGACAGGGAGGTGGGGGGAGCTGTTTTTT
d_call: TRBD1
j_call: TRBJ2-2
v_call: TRBV7-2
clone_size: few

cdr3_aa: CASSQSTGTRSSNEQFF
cdr3_nt: TGTGCCAGCAGCCAATCTACCGGGACTAGAAGTTCCAATGAGCAGTTCTTC
d_call: TRBD2
j_call: TRBJ2-1
v_call: TRBV4-2
clone_size: -

cdr3_aa: CASSYEDRGTPYEQYF
cdr3_nt: TGTGCCAGCAGTTACGAGGATCGGGGGACCCCCTACGAGCAGTACTTC
d_call: -
j_call: TRBJ2-7
v_call: TRBV6-6
clone_size: -

cdr3_aa: CASSPQQANYGYTF
cdr3_nt: TGTGCCAGCAGCCCCCAACAGGCCAACTATGGCTACACCTTC
d_call: -
j_call: TRBJ1-2
v_call: TRBV9
clone_size: few

cdr3_aa: CASKRTGPGELFF
cdr3_nt: TGTGCCAGCAAACGGACAGGCCCCGGGGAGCTGTTTTTT
d_call: TRBD1
j_call: TRBJ2-2
v_call: TRBV2
clone_size: -

cdr3_aa: CASSEWGGLAGETQYF
cdr3_nt: TGTGCCAGCAGTGAATGGGGGGGACTAGCGGGGGAGACCCAGTACTTC
d_call: TRBD2
j_call: TRBJ2-5
v_call: TRBV25-1
clone_size: -

cdr3_aa: CASSRAPGQGNYGYTF
cdr3_nt: TGTGCCAGCAGTCGGGCTCCGGGACAGGGAAACTATGGCTACACCTTC
d_call: TRBD1
j_call: TRBJ1-2
v_call: TRBV27
clone_size: -

cdr3_aa: CASSLGLPYYEQYF
cdr3_nt: TGTGCCAGCAGCTTAGGTCTCCCCTACTACGAGCAGTACTTC
d_call: -
j_call: TRBJ2-7
v_call: TRBV7-8
clone_size: -

cdr3_aa: CASSHERGNSPLHF
cdr3_nt: TGCGCCAGCAGCCACGAGCGGGGGAATTCACCCCTCCACTTT
d_call: -
j_call: TRBJ1-6
v_call: TRBV5-1
clone_size: -

cdr3_aa: CASSEFVGHTEAFF
cdr3_nt: TGTGCCAGCAGTGAATTTGTTGGGCACACTGAAGCTTTCTTT
d_call: -
j_call: TRBJ1-1
v_call: TRBV2
clone_size: -

cdr3_aa: CASSLNGYANEQFF
cdr3_nt: TGTGCCAGCAGCTTAAACGGGTATGCCAATGAGCAGTTCTTC
d_call: -
j_call: TRBJ2-1
v_call: TRBV7-3
clone_size: once

cdr3_aa: CASSPPSSYEQYF
cdr3_nt: TGTGCCAGCTCACCACCCTCTTCCTACGAGCAGTACTTC
d_call: -
j_call: TRBJ2-7
v_call: TRBV18
clone_size: -

cdr3_aa: CASSQERQGYNSPLHF
cdr3_nt: TGCGCCAGCAGCCAAGAGCGACAGGGGTATAATTCACCCCTCCACTTT
d_call: TRBD1
j_call: TRBJ1-6
v_call: TRBV4-1
clone_size: -

cdr3_aa: CASTLGTGRTYEQYF
cdr3_nt: TGTGCCAGCACCTTAGGGACAGGGCGAACCTACGAGCAGTACTTC
d_call: TRBD1
j_call: TRBJ2-7
v_call: TRBV6-1
clone_size: once

cdr3_aa: CASSYRQGRGTQYF
cdr3_nt: TGTGCCAGCAGCTACAGACAGGGGAGGGGTACGCAGTATTTT
d_call: -
j_call: TRBJ2-3
v_call: TRBV7-2
clone_size: -

cdr3_aa: CASSFIAGGTDTQYF
cdr3_nt: TGTGCCAGCAGCTTTATAGCGGGGGGCACAGATACGCAGTATTTT
d_call: TRBD2
j_call: TRBJ2-3
v_call: TRBV5-6
clone_size: -

cdr3_aa: CASSPISETQYF
cdr3_nt: TGTGCCAGCAGCCCTATCTCAGAGACCCAGTACTTC
d_call: -
j_call: TRBJ2-5
v_call: TRBV28
clone_size: -

cdr3_aa: CASSLIQVNSPLHF
cdr3_nt: TGTGCCAGCAGCTTGATACAGGTTAATTCACCCCTCCACTTT
d_call: -
j_call: TRBJ1-6
v_call: TRBV5-6
clone_size: -

cdr3_aa: CASSQTSLPSYEQYF
cdr3_nt: TGTGCCAGCAGCCAAACTAGCTTACCCTCCTACGAGCAGTACTTC
d_call: -
j_call: TRBJ2-7
v_call: TRBV11-2
clone_size: -

cdr3_aa: CASSQGQVSGNTIYF
cdr3_nt: TGCGCCAGCAGCCAAGGGCAGGTCTCTGGAAACACCATATATTTT
d_call: -
j_call: TRBJ1-3
v_call: TRBV4-1
clone_size: -

cdr3_aa: CASRIQGTEAFF
cdr3_nt: TGTGCCAGCAGGATACAGGGGACTGAAGCTTTCTTT
d_call: TRBD1
j_call: TRBJ1-1
v_call: TRBV2
clone_size: -

cdr3_aa: CASSPTTGGYQPQHF
cdr3_nt: TGCGCCAGCAGTCCTACGACAGGGGGCTATCAGCCCCAGCATTTT
d_call: TRBD1
j_call: TRBJ1-5
v_call: TRBV5-1
clone_size: -

cdr3_aa: CASGGGQQNEQFF
cdr3_nt: TGTGCCAGCGGTGGGGGACAGCAGAATGAGCAGTTCTTC
d_call: TRBD1
j_call: TRBJ2-1
v_call: TRBV9
clone_size: -

cdr3_aa: CASIRGWGDQETQYF
cdr3_nt: TGCGCCAGCATTCGGGGATGGGGGGACCAAGAGACCCAGTACTTC
d_call: -
j_call: TRBJ2-5
v_call: TRBV5-1
clone_size: -

cdr3_aa: CASSTDRGYTEAFF
cdr3_nt: TGTGCCAGCAGTACCGACAGGGGTTACACTGAAGCTTTCTTT
d_call: TRBD1
j_call: TRBJ1-1
v_call: TRBV6-1
clone_size: -